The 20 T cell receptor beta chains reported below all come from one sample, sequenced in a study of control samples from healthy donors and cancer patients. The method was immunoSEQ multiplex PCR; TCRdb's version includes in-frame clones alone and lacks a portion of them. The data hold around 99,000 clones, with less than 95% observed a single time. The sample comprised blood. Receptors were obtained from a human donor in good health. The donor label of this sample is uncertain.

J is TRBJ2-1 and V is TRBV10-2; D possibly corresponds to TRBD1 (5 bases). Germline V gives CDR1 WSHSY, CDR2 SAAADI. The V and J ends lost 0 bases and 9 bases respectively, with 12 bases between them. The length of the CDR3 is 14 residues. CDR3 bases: TGCGCCAGCAGTGAGTCGACTCTTCAGGGTGAGCAGTTCTTC. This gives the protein CASSESTLQGEQFF.

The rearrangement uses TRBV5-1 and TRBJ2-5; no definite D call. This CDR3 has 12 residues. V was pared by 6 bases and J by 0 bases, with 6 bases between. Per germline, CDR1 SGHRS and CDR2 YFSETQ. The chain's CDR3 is CASKGYQETQYF. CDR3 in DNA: TGCGCCAGCAAAGGGTACCAAGAGACCCAGTACTTC.

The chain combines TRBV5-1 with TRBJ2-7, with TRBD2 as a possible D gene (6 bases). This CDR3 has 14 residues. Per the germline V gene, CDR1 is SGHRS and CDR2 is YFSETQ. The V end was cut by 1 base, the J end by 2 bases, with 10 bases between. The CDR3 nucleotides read TGCGCCAGCAGCTTGAATACGGGAGCCTACGAGCAGTACTTC. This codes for CASSLNTGAYEQYF.

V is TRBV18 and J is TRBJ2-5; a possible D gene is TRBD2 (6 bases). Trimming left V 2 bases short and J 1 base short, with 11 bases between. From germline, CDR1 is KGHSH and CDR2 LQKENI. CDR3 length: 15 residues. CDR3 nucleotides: TGTGCCAGCTCACCAGTGGAGGGCCCCCAAGAGACCCAGTACTTC. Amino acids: CASSPVEGPQETQYF.

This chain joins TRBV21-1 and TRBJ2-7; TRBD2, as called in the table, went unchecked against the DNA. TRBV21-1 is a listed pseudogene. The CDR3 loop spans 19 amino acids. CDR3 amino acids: CASSKAIMKTSGGMGEQYV. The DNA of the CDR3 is TGTGCCAGCAGCAAAGCCATCATGAAGACTAGCGGGGGAATGGGCGAGCAGTACGTC.

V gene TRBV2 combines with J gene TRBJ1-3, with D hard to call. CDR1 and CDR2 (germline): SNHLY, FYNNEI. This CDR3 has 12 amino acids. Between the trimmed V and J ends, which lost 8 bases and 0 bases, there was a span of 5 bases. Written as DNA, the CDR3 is TGTGCCAGCGGCCGCTCTGGAAACACCATATATTTT. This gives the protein CASGRSGNTIYF.

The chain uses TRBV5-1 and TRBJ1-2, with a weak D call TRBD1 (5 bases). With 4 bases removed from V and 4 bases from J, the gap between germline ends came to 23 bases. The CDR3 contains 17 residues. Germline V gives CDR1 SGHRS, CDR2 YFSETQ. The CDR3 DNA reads TGCGCCAGCAGCCCCGGGGGGGTCCCGAATACTCGCTATGGCTACACCTTC. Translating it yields CASSPGGVPNTRYGYTF.

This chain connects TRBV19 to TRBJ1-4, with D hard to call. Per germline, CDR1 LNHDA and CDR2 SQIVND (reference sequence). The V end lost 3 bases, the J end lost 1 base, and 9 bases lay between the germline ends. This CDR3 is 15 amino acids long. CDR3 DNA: TGTGCCAGTAGTATGTTGAAGGGAACTAATGAAAAACTGTTTTTT. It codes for CASSMLKGTNEKLFF. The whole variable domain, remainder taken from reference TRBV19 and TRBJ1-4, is DGGITQSPKYLFRKEGQNVTLSCEQNLNHDAMYWYRQDPGQGLRLIYYSQIVNDFQKGDIAEGYSVSREKKESFPLTVTSAQKNPTAFYLCASSMLKGTNEKLFFGSGTQLSVL.

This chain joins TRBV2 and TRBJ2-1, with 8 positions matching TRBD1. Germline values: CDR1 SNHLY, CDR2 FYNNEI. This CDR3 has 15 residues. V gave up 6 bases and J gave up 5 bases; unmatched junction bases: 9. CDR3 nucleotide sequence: TGTGCCAGCAGACCGGGACAGGTGGACCACAATGAGCAGTTCTTC. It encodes CASRPGQVDHNEQFF.

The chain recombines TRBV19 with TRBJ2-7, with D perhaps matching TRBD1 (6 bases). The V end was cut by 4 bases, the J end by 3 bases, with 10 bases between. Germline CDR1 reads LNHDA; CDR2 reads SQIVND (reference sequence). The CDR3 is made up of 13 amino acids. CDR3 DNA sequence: TGTGCCAGTAGTAGGACAGTGAACTACGAGCAGTACTTC. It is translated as CASSRTVNYEQYF.

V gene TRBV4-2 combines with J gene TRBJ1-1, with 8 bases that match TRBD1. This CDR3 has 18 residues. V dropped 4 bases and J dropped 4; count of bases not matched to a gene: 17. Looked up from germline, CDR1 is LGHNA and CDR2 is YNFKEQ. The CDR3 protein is CASSPGGAGGAMGTEAFF. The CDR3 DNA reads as TGTGCCAGCAGCCCGGGTGGGGCAGGGGGCGCGATGGGCACTGAAGCTTTCTTT.

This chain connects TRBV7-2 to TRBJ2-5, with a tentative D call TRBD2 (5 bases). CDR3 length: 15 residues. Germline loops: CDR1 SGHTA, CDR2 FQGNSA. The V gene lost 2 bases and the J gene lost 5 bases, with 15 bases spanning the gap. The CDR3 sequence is CASSLRSRVSETQYF. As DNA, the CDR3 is TGTGCCAGCAGCTTACGATCGAGGGTATCGGAGACCCAGTACTTC.

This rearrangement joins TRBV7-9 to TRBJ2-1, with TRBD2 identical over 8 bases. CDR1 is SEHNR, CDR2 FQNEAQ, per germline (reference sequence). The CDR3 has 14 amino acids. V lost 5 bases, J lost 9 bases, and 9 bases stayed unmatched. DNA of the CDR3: TGTGCCAGCAGCCTAATGGGGACTAGTTCTGAGCAGTTCTTC. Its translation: CASSLMGTSSEQFF.

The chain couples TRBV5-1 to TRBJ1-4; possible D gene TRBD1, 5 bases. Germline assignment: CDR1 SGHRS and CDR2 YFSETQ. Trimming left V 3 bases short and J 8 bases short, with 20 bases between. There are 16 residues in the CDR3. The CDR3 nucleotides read TGCGCCAGCAGCTCGACCCCGGGACCGGTTAAAGAAAAACTGTTTTTT. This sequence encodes CASSSTPGPVKEKLFF. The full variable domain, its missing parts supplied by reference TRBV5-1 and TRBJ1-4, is KAGVTQTPRYLIKTRGQQVTLSCSPISGHRSVSWYQQTPGQGLQFLFEYFSETQRNKGNFPGRFSGRQFSNSRSEMNVSTLELGDSALYLCASSSTPGPVKEKLFFGSGTQLSVL.

The DNA for the CDR3 is TGCAGTGCCGTTACAGGCTATGGCTACACCTTC. It yields the protein CSAVTGYGYTF. V gene TRBV20-1 combines with J gene TRBJ1-2; the D gene is possibly TRBD1 (5 bases). V was clipped by 6 bases and J by 4 bases, with 9 bases between them. This CDR3 contains 11 residues. The germline gives CDR1 DFQATT, CDR2 SNEGSKA (reference sequence).

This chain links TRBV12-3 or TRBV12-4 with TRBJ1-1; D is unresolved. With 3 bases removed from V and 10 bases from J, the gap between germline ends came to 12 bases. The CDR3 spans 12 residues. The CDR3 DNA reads TGTGCCAGCAGTTTGTTGGGGTCTGGAGCTTTCTTT. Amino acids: CASSLLGSGAFF.

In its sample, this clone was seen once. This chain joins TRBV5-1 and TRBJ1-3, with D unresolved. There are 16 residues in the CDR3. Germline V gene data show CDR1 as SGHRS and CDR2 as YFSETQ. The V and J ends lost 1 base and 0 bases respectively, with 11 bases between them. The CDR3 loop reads CASSLSGESSGNTIYF. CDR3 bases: TGCGCCAGCAGCTTGTCCGGGGAGAGCTCTGGAAACACCATATATTTT.

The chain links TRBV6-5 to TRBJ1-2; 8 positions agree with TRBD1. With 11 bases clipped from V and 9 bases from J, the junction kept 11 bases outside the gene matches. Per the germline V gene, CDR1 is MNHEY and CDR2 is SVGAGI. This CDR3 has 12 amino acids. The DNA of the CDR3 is TGTGCCGGCACCCGGGACAGGCTAAGCTACACCTTC. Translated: CAGTRDRLSYTF.

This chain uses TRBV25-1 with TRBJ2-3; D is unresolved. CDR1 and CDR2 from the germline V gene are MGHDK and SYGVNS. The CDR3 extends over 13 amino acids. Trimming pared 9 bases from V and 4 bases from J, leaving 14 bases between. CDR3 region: CASSRPKADTQYF. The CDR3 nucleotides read TGTGCCAGTTCTCGACCAAAGGCAGATACGCAGTATTTT.

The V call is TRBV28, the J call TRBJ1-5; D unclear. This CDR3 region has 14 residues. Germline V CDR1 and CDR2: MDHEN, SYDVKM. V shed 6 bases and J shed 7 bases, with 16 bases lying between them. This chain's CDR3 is CASSTALGAQPQHF. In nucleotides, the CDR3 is TGTGCCAGCAGCACAGCTCTCGGAGCCCAGCCCCAGCATTTT.